A single sample is the source of the 23 T cell receptor beta chains below, sequenced in a study of CD8 T cells in Susac syndrome. Random hexamers were used to reverse transcribe an amount of about 0.45 to 1 ug RNA. TCRdb used MiXCR to reprocess the immunoSEQ multiplex PCR reads, holding one entry per CDR3 protein. The sample lists 300,000 or so distinct CDR3 sequences, 90% to 95% occurring once. Sequencing was done on a sample of CD4+ T cells from PBMCs. Receptors were obtained from a human donor with multiple sclerosis.

The chain joins TRBV30 to TRBJ2-1, with 12 bases fitting TRBD2. V was pared by 8 bases and J by 8 bases, with 10 bases of the junction left unmatched. Germline CDR1 GTSNPN, CDR2 SVGIG (reference sequence). This CDR3 is built from 14 residues. The CDR3 region is CAGATSGSSDEQFF. The CDR3, as DNA: TGTGCCGGGGCGACTAGCGGGAGCAGTGATGAGCAGTTCTTC. Filled out from reference TRBV30 and TRBJ2-1, the complete variable domain reads SQTIHQWPATLVQPVGSPLSLECTVEGTSNPNLYWYRQAAGRGLQLLFYSVGIGQISSEVPQNLSASRPQDRQFILSSKKLLLSDSGFYLCAGATSGSSDEQFFGPGTRLTVL.

This chain links TRBV4-3 with TRBJ1-2; D is unclear. Deletions cut 0 bases from V and 7 bases from J, with 12 bases between. The CDR3 is 14 amino acids. Germline loops: CDR1 LGHNA, CDR2 YSLEER. The chain's CDR3 is CASSQDWAVSGYTF. In nucleotides, the CDR3 is TGCGCCAGCAGCCAAGATTGGGCAGTATCTGGCTACACCTTC.

Concerning this clonotype itself: A read error may account for a junction end that differs from germline. The V call is TRBV4-1, the J call TRBJ2-1; 7 bases line up with TRBD2. CDR1 and CDR2 from the germline V gene are MGHRA and YSYEKL. This CDR3 comprises 13 residues. The CDR3 sequence is CASSQDRQLAMGF. The CDR3 DNA follows: TGCGCCAGCAGCCAAGATAGGCAACTAGCGATGGGCTTC.

V and J are TRBV9 and TRBJ2-1, with a weak D call TRBD2 (6 bases). CDR3 length: 12 residues. The ends were cut back, 3 bases at V and 5 bases at J, with 6 bases in the middle. In germline, CDR1 is SGDLS, CDR2 YYNGEE. The CDR3 sequence: CASSAGDNEQFF. CDR3 nucleotide sequence: TGTGCCAGCAGCGCGGGGGACAATGAGCAGTTCTTC.

V is TRBV29-1 and J is TRBJ2-3, with TRBD2 identical over 7 bases. Germline loops: CDR1 SQVTM, CDR2 ANQGSEA. This CDR3 spans 13 amino acids. The junction had 7 bases not matched to a gene; V was cut back by 6 bases and J by 4 bases. CDR3 bases: TGCAGCGTCCAGCGGGGATCGGCAGATACGCAGTATTTT. It encodes CSVQRGSADTQYF.

CDR3 in amino acids: CASSQGQGTSTDTQYF. DNA for the CDR3: TGTGCCAGCAGTCAGGGACAGGGGACTAGCACAGATACGCAGTATTTT. The V gene is TRBV6-6, the J gene TRBJ2-3, with TRBD1 matching 10 bases. V lost 5 bases and J lost 0; bases outside the gene matches: 5. Germline CDR1 and CDR2: MNHNY and SVGAGI (reference sequence). The CDR3 is 16 amino acids.

The chain combines TRBV24-1 with TRBJ2-5; 16 bases match TRBD2. Unmatched junction bases numbered 6, after V lost 4 bases and J lost 5 bases. Germline loops: CDR1 KGHDR, CDR2 SFDVKD. This CDR3 has 17 amino acids. The CDR3 DNA follows: TGTGCCACCAGTGAGGGTGGGACTAGCGGGGGGGCGGAGACCCAGTACTTC. This sequence encodes CATSEGGTSGGAETQYF.

This sequence joins TRBV20-1 and TRBJ2-7; 16 bases are a match to TRBD2. The CDR3 spans 15 residues. Unmatched junction bases numbered 9, after V lost 6 bases and J lost 7 bases. Germline CDR1 reads DFQATT; CDR2 reads SNEGSKA (reference sequence). The CDR3 sequence: CSAPGLAGGPQEQYF. DNA of the CDR3: TGCAGTGCCCCGGGACTAGCGGGAGGGCCTCAAGAGCAGTACTTC.

The chain recombines TRBV12-3 or TRBV12-4 with TRBJ1-2; unclear D gene. This CDR3 has 13 residues. The V and J ends lost 7 bases and 8 bases respectively, with 17 bases between them. CDR3 loop: CASNLGGFTGYTF. In nucleotides, the CDR3 is TGTGCCAGCAACCTAGGTGGCTTTACGGGCTACACCTTC.

CDR3 sequence: CASSFGDRGQPQHF. The CDR3 DNA sequence: TGTGCCAGCAGTTTTGGGGACAGGGGGCAGCCCCAGCATTTT. The chain is built from TRBV12-3 or TRBV12-4 and TRBJ1-5; 11 bases map to TRBD1. The CDR3 totals 14 residues. J lost 7 bases, V lost 3 bases, and 2 bases had no gene match.

This rearrangement joins TRBV3-1 to TRBJ1-1, with D possibly TRBD1 on 6 matching bases. CDR1 and CDR2 from the germline V gene are LGHDT and YNNKEL (reference sequence). The CDR3 contains 11 residues. Trimming left V 3 bases short and J 9 bases short, with 8 bases between. This CDR3 is CASSQGQKAFF. CDR3 coding DNA: TGTGCCAGCAGCCAGGGACAAAAAGCTTTCTTT. The whole variable domain, filled in from reference TRBV3-1 and TRBJ1-1, reads DTAVSQTPKYLVTQMGNDKSIKCEQNLGHDTMYWYKQDSKKFLKIMFSYNNKELIINETVPNRFSPKSPDKAHLNLHINSLELGDSAVYFCASSQGQKAFFGQGTRLTVV.

V gene TRBV2 combines with J gene TRBJ1-3; possibly TRBD1 for D (5 bases). V lost 4 bases and J lost 0, with 10 bases in between. The CDR3 contains 15 residues. Germline V gene sequence: CDR1 SNHLY, CDR2 FYNNEI. This CDR3 reads CASSVQGSSGNTIYF. CDR3 DNA sequence: TGTGCCAGCAGTGTGCAGGGATCCTCTGGAAACACCATATATTTT.

V usage is TRBV6-2 or TRBV6-3 and J usage is TRBJ1-2; D gene uncertain. Germline values: CDR1 MNHEY, CDR2 SVGEGT. Trimming shortened V by 2 bases and J by 13 bases, and 11 bases separated the two germline ends. The CDR3 extends over 11 amino acids. The CDR3, as DNA: TGTGCCAGCAGTTACGGGTCCACTGCCACCTTC. Its protein is CASSYGSTATF.

The genes are TRBV29-1 and TRBJ1-3; D might be TRBD1 (6 bases). V shed 3 bases and J shed 0 bases, with 12 bases lying between them. The CDR3 spans 15 residues. CDR1 and CDR2 from the germline V gene are SQVTM and ANQGSEA. CDR3 amino acids: CSVEGGGLSGNTIYF. CDR3 DNA: TGCAGCGTTGAGGGGGGCGGACTCTCTGGAAACACCATATATTTT.

The rearrangement links TRBV15 to TRBJ2-1; 7 bases map to TRBD2. The junction had 8 bases not matched to a gene; V was cut back by 1 base and J by 5 bases. From germline, CDR1 is LNHNV and CDR2 YYDKDF (reference sequence). This CDR3 is 16 amino acids long. The CDR3 DNA follows: TGTGCCACCAGCAGAGTCGGCGGGGGAACAGACAATGAGCAGTTCTTC. As protein: CATSRVGGGTDNEQFF.

The V gene is TRBV5-1, the J gene TRBJ1-2; D unclear. The CDR3 covers 15 residues. From germline, CDR1 is SGHRS and CDR2 YFSETQ. V shed 0 bases and J shed 10 bases, with 19 bases lying between them. The CDR3 DNA sequence: TGCGCCAGCAGCTTGGGAAGGACCGCGGTCTTAGACTACACCTTC. The encoded protein is CASSLGRTAVLDYTF.

The V and J genes are TRBV2 and TRBJ2-1, with TRBD2 matching over 14 bases. This CDR3 is built from 16 residues. Germline loops: CDR1 SNHLY, CDR2 FYNNEI. Trimming at V came to 6 bases and at J to 9 bases, leaving 10 bases not matched to a gene. The CDR3 sequence is CASSPGTSGGRGEQFF. The CDR3 DNA is TGTGCCAGCAGCCCCGGGACTAGCGGGGGCCGGGGTGAGCAGTTCTTC.

V gene TRBV7-9 combines with J gene TRBJ1-2; D is uncertain. Germline V gene lookup returns CDR1 SEHNR and CDR2 FQNEAQ (reference sequence). The germline V and J ends were trimmed by 1 base and 0 bases, with 6 bases remaining between them. The CDR3 is 14 residues long. CDR3 nucleotides: TGTGCCAGCAGCTTAGGCCTCACTAACTATGGCTACACCTTC. Translation gives CASSLGLTNYGYTF.

The V and J genes are TRBV19 and TRBJ2-1; 10 bases align to TRBD2. CDR1 is LNHDA and CDR2 is SQIVND in the germline V gene (reference sequence). V lost 6 bases and J lost 7; bases outside the gene matches: 12. This CDR3 region has 16 residues. CDR3 loop: CASRLGGLAAQNEQFF. The CDR3, as DNA: TGTGCCAGTAGACTAGGAGGACTAGCGGCCCAAAATGAGCAGTTCTTC. Complete variable domain (other parts from reference TRBV19 and TRBJ2-1): DGGITQSPKYLFRKEGQNVTLSCEQNLNHDAMYWYRQDPGQGLRLIYYSQIVNDFQKGDIAEGYSVSREKKESFPLTVTSAQKNPTAFYLCASRLGGLAAQNEQFFGPGTRLTVL.

V and J are TRBV5-7 and TRBJ2-2, with 8 bases aligning to TRBD2. TRBV5-7 is annotated as an ORF whose role is uncertain. The CDR3 runs 18 residues. V gave up 2 bases and J gave up 4 bases; unmatched junction bases: 13. In DNA, the CDR3 is TGTGCCAGCAGCTTTCATTTCGCGGGAGGATTATCCACCGGGGAGCTGTTTTTT. Translating it yields CASSFHFAGGLSTGELFF.

The chain uses TRBV15 and TRBJ1-5; the D gene is possibly TRBD1 (5 bases). Germline assignment: CDR1 LNHNV and CDR2 YYDKDF (reference sequence). Trimming stripped 5 bases from V and 7 bases from J, with 15 bases between. This CDR3 has 14 residues. As DNA, the CDR3 is TGTGCCACCAGCTTGGGCAGGGTAGGGCAGCCCCAGCATTTT. Encoded protein: CATSLGRVGQPQHF.

The chain uses TRBV5-6 and TRBJ2-3; possible D gene TRBD1, 7 bases. Germline values: CDR1 SGHDT, CDR2 YYEEEE. With 0 bases removed from V and 6 bases from J, the gap between germline ends came to 14 bases. The CDR3 contains 15 residues. The CDR3: CASSLGWDSGDTQYF. For the CDR3, the DNA is TGTGCCAGCAGCTTGGGATGGGACAGCGGGGATACGCAGTATTTT.

Remarks on this clonotype: The junction and the germline gene differ at one end; a read error may be behind it. V gene TRBV29-1 combines with J gene TRBJ1-2; 8 nucleotides align to TRBD1. The CDR3 has 16 amino acids. Germline CDR1 SQVTM, CDR2 ANQGSEA. CDR3 in DNA: TGCAGCGTGGAAGCTCCTCAGGGGGCGGAGGGCTATGGCTACACCTTC. It is translated as CSVEAPQGAEGYGYTF. Supplemented by reference TRBV29-1 and TRBJ1-2, the full variable domain reads SAVISQKPSRDICQRGTSLTIQCQVDSQVTMMFWYRQQPGQSLTLIATANQGSEATYESGFVIDKFPISRPNLTFSTLTVSNMSPEDSSIYLCSVEAPQGAEGYGYTFGSGTRLTVV.